This TCR beta chain was sequenced during a study of T cell repertoires in cytomegalovirus infection. Study-wide context: CMV infection plus the matching HLA type was flagged by public TCR beta signatures.

Germline assignment: CDR1 DFQATT and CDR2 SNEGSKA (reference sequence). CDR3 length: 13 amino acids. Trimming removed 6 bases from V and 7 bases from J, with 17 bases in between. Each CDR3 protein is one row after TCRdb ran MiXCR on the reads. The sample contains roughly 630,000 distinct CDR3 sequences, roughly 26% of which appear only once. Concerning this clonotype itself: The antigen remains undetermined.

Study-level findings and limits: Identification of carriers of CMV plus the relevant HLA was achieved through cumulative public TCR beta family frequency. Dominant in the ex vivo response were TCR beta clonotypes restricted by HLA-C and specific for CMV.

The sequencing input was CD8+ T cells from PBMCs. The V call is TRBV20-1, the J call TRBJ2-3, with D maybe TRBD2 (5 bases). The TCR comes from a human donor in good health (CMV status not recorded). Some clones in this sample may be carry-over from other donors' samples. The CDR3 is CSAPGVASYTQYF. CDR3 nucleotide sequence: TGCAGTGCCCCCGGGGTAGCTAGTTATACGCAGTATTTT.